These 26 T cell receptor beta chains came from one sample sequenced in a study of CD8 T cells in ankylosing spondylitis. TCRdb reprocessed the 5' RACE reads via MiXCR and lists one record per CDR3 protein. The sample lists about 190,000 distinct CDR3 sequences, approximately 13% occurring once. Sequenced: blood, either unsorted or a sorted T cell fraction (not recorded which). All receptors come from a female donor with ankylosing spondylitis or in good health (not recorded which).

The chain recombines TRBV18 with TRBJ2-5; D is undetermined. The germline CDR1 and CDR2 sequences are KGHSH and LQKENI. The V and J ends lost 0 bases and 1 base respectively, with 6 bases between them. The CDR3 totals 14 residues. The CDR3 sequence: CASSPPNSQETQYF. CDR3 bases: TGTGCCAGCTCACCACCCAACAGCCAAGAGACCCAGTACTTC.

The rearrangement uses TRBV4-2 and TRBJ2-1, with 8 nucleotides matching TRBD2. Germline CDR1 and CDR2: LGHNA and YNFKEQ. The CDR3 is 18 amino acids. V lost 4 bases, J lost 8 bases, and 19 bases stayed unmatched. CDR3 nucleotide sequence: TGTGCCAGCAGCCCGCCTAGCGGGCCATTCCAAAGAGGCGATGAGCAGTTCTTC. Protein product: CASSPPSGPFQRGDEQFF.

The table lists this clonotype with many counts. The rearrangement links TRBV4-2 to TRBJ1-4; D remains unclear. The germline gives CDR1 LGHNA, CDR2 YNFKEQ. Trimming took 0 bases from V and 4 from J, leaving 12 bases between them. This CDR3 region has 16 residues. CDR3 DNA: TGTGCCAGCAGCCAAGACCCCACTCGGATTAATGAAAAACTGTTTTTT. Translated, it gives CASSQDPTRINEKLFF.

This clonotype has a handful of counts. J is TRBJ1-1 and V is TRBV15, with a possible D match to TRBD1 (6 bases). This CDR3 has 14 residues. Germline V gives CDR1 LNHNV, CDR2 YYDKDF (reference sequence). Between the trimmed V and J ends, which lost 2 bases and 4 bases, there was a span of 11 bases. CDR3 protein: CATSRSSTGTEAFF. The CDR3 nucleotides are TGTGCCACCAGCAGATCCTCGACAGGCACTGAAGCTTTCTTT.

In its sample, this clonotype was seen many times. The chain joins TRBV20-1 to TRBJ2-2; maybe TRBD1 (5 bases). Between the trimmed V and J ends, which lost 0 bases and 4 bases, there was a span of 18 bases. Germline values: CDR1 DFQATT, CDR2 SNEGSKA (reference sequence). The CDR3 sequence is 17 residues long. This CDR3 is CSARDSTGGRGTGELFF. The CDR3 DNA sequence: TGCAGTGCTAGAGATAGCACAGGCGGAAGGGGCACCGGGGAGCTGTTTTTT.

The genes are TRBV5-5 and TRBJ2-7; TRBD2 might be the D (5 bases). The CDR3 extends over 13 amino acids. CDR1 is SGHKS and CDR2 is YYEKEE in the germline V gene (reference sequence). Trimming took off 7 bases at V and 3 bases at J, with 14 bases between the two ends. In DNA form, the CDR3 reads TGTGCCAGCTCCCGGGATTTCGACTACGAGCAGTACTTC. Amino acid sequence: CASSRDFDYEQYF.

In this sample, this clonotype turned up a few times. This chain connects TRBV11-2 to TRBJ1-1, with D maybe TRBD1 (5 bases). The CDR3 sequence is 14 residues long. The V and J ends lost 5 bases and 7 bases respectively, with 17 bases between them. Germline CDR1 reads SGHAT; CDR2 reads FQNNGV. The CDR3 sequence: CASSAIGTVREAFF. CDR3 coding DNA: TGTGCCAGCAGCGCCATTGGGACGGTGCGTGAAGCTTTCTTT.

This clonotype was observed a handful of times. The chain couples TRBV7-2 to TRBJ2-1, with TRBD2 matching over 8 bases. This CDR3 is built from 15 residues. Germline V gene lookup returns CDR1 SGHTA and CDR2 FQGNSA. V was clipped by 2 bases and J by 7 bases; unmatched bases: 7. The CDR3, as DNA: TGTGCCAGCAGCTTAAGCGGGAGTGGGTCGAATGAGCAGTTCTTC. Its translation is CASSLSGSGSNEQFF.

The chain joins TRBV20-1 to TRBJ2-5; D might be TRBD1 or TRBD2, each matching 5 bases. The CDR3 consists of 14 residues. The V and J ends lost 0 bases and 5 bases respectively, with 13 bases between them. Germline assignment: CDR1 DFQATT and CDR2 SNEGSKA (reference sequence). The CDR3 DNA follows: TGCAGTGCTAGAGATCTTAGGGGCGGGGAGACCCAGTACTTC. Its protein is CSARDLRGGETQYF.

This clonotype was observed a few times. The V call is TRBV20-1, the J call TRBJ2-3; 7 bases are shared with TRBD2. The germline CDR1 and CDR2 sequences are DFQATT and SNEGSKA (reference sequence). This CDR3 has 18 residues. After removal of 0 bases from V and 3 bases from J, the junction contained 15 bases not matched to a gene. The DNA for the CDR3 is TGCAGTGCTAGAGATTGGGCGGTCCAGGCGGGAGCAACAGATACGCAGTATTTT. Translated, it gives CSARDWAVQAGATDTQYF.

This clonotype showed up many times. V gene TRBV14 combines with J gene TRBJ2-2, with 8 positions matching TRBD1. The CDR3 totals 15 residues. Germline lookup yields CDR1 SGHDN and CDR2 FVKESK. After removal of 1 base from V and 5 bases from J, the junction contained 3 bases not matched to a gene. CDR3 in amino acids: CASSQVRGQTGELFF. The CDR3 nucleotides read TGTGCCAGCAGCCAAGTCAGGGGGCAAACCGGGGAGCTGTTTTTT.

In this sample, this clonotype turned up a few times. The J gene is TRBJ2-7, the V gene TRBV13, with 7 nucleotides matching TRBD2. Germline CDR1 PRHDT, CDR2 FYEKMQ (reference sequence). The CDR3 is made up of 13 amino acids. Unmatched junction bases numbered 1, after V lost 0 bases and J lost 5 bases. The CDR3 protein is CASSLGRGDEQYF. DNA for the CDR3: TGTGCCAGCAGCTTAGGCCGGGGGGACGAGCAGTACTTC.

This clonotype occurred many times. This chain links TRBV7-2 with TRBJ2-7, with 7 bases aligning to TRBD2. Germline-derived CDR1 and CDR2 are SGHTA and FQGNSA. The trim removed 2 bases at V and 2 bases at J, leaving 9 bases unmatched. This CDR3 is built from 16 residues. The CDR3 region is CASSLLTAGAPYEQYF. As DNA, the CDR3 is TGTGCCAGCAGCTTATTAACGGCGGGAGCCCCCTACGAGCAGTACTTC. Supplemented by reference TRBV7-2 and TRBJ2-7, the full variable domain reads GAGVSQSPSNKVTEKGKDVELRCDPISGHTALYWYRQSLGQGLEFLIYFQGNSAPDKSGLPSDRFSAERTGGSVSTLTIQRTQQEDSAVYLCASSLLTAGAPYEQYFGPGTRLTVT.

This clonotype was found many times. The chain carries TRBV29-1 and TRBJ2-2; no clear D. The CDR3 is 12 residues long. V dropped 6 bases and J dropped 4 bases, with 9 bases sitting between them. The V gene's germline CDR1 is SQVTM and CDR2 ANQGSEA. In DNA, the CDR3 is TGCAGCGTAAAACTCGGCACCGGGGAGCTGTTTTTT. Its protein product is CSVKLGTGELFF.

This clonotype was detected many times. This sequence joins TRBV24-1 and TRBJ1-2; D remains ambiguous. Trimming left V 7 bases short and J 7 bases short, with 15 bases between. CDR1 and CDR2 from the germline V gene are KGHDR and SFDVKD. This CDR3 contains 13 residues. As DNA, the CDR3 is TGTGCCACCAGGGCTCCGAATGAGCGTGGCTACACCTTC. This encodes CATRAPNERGYTF.

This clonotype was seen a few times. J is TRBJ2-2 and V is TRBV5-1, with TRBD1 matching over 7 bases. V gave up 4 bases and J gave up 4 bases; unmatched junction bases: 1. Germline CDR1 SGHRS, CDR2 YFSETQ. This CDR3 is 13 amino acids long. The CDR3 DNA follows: TGCGCCAGCAGCCGGACAGGCACCGGGGAGCTGTTTTTT. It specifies CASSRTGTGELFF.

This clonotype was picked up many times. In nucleotides, the CDR3 is TGCAGCGTTCGACTTCTCCATGAAAAACTGTTTTTT. Amino acid sequence: CSVRLLHEKLFF. The rearrangement links TRBV29-1 to TRBJ1-4; D is unresolved. Germline CDR1 SQVTM, CDR2 ANQGSEA. The CDR3 is made up of 12 amino acids. V dropped 5 bases and J dropped 6 bases, with 10 bases sitting between them.

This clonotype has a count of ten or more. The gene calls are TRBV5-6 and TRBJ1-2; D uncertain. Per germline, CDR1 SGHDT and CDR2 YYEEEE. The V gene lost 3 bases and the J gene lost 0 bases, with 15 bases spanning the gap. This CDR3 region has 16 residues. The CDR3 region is CASSYPDGLANYGYTF. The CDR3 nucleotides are TGTGCCAGCAGCTACCCGGACGGATTAGCTAACTATGGCTACACCTTC.

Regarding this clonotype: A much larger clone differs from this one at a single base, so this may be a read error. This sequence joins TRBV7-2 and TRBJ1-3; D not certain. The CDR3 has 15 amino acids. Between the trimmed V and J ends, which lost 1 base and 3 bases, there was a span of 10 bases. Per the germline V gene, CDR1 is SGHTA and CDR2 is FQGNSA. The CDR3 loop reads CASSLGRPGGNTIYF. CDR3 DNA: TGTGCCAGCAGCTTAGGTCGGCCAGGTGGAAACACCATATATTTT.

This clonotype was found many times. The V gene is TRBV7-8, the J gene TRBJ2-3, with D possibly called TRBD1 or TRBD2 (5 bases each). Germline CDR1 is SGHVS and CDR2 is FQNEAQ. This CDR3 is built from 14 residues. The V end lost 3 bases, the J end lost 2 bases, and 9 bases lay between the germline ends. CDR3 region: CASSFEGITDTQYF. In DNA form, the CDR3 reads TGTGCCAGCAGCTTTGAGGGGATCACAGATACGCAGTATTTT.

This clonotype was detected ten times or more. The DNA for the CDR3 is TGTGCCAGCAGGCCTCAGCAGGCTAATTTCAATGAGCAGTTCTTC. Encoded protein: CASRPQQANFNEQFF. This chain links TRBV12-3 or TRBV12-4 with TRBJ2-1; D remains ambiguous. The CDR3 is 15 amino acids. Trimming shortened V by 6 bases and J by 6 bases, and 18 bases separated the two germline ends.

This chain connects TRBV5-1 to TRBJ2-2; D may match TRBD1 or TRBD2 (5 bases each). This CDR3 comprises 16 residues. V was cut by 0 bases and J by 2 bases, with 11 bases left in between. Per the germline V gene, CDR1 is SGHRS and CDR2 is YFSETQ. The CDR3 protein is CASSLGSGTNTGELFF. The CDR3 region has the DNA TGCGCCAGCAGCTTGGGTTCCGGGACCAACACCGGGGAGCTGTTTTTT.

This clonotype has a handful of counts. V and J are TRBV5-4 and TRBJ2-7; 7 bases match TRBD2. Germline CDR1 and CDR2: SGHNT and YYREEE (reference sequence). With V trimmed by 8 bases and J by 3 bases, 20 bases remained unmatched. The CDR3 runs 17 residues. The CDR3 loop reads CARSPVSTTSSRYEQYF. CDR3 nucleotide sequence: TGTGCCAGGAGTCCAGTGAGCACGACTAGCTCCCGCTACGAGCAGTACTTC. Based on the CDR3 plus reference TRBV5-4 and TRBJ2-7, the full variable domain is ETGVTQSPTHLIKTRGQQVTLRCSSQSGHNTVSWYQQALGQGPQFIFQYYREEENGRGNFPPRFSGLQFPNYSSELNVNALELDDSALYLCARSPVSTTSSRYEQYFGPGTRLTVT.

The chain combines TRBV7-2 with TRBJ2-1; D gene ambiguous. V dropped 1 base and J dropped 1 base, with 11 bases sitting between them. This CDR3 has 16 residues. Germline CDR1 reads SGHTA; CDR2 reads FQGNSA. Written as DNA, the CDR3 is TGTGCCAGCAGCTTAGTAGGCGGAAGATCCTACAATGAGCAGTTCTTC. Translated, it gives CASSLVGGRSYNEQFF.

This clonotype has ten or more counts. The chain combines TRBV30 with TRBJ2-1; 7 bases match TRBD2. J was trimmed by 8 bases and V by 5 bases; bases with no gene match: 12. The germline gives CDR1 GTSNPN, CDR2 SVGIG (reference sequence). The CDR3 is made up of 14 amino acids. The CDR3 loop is CAWEAGSLGDEQFF. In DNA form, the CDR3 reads TGTGCCTGGGAAGCGGGATCTTTAGGCGATGAGCAGTTCTTC.

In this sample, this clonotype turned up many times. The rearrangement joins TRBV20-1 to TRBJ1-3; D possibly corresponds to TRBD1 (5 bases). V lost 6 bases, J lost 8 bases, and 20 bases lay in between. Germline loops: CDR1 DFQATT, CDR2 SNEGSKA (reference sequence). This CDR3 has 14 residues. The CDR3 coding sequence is TGCAGTGCGAAAGACAGCATAGTAAGGGACACCATATATTTT. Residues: CSAKDSIVRDTIYF.